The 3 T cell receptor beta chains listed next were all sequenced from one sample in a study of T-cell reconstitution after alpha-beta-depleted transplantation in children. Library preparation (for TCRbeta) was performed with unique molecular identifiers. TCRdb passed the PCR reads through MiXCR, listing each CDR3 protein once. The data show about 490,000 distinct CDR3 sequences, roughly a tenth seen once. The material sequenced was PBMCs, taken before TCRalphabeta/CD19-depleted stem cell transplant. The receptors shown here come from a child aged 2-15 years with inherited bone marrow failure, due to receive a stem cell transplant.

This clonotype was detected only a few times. The chain's CDR3 is CASGRGSYEQYF. CDR3 DNA: TGCGCCAGCGGTCGGGGCAGCTACGAGCAGTACTTC. This chain connects TRBV10-2 to TRBJ2-7; D assignment may be TRBD1 or TRBD2 (5 bases each). The germline V gene encodes CDR1 WSHSY and CDR2 SAAADI. V shed 8 bases and J shed 3 bases, with 11 bases lying between them. The CDR3 sequence is 12 residues long.

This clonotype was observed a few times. The CDR3 region is CASSRTSGSSEQYF. CDR3 coding DNA: TGTGCCAGCAGCCGGACTAGCGGGAGTAGCGAGCAGTACTTC. The rearrangement joins TRBV21-1 to TRBJ2-7; the table's D call TRBD2 went unverified against the DNA. TRBV21-1 is termed a pseudogene. The CDR3 runs 14 residues.

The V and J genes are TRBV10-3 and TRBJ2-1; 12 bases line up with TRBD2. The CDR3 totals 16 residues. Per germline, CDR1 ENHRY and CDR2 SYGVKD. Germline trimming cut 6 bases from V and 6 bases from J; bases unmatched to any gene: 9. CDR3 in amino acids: CAIRERLAGVRNEQFF. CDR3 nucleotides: TGTGCCATCAGGGAAAGACTAGCGGGAGTGCGCAATGAGCAGTTCTTC.